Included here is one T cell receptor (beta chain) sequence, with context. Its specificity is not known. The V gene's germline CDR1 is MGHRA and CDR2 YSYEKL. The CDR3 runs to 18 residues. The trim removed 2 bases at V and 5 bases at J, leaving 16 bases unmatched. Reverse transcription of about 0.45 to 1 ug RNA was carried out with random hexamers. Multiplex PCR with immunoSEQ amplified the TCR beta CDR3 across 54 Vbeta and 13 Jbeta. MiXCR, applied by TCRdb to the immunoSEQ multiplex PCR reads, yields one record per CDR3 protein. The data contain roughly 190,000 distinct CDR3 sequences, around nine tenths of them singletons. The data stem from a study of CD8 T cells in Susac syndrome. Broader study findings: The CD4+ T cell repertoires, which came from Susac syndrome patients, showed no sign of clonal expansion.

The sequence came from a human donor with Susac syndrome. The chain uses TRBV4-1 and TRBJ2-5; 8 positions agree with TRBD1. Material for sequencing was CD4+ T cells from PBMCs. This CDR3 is CASSQRRTGNLGQETQYF. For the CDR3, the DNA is TGCGCCAGCAGCCAACGAAGGACAGGGAATCTGGGCCAGGAGACCCAGTACTTC.